Detailed here is one T cell receptor beta chain. This sample stems from a study of T-cell memory formation after mild COVID-19. cDNA libraries for TCR alpha and TCR beta, carrying sample barcodes and UMIs, came from 5'RACE with constant-segment primers. Each CDR3 protein gets one entry after TCRdb re-called the 5' RACE reads with MiXCR. The sample holds some 300,000 distinct CDR3 sequences, around 20% seen once. Sequencing was done on a sample of PBMCs or a T cell subset sorted from them (not recorded which). The clonotype was recovered from a man aged 18 to 30 who had mild COVID-19 (a few samples of this study predate the infection). Cell type and time point are not known.

Here the CDR3 reads CASSFPRGNTEAFF. The CDR3 DNA sequence: TGTGCCAGCAGCTTTCCCCGCGGGAACACTGAAGCTTTCTTT. This rearrangement joins TRBV7-9 to TRBJ1-1; the D is unclear. Trimming removed 3 bases at V and 1 base at J, with 9 bases between. This CDR3 region has 14 residues. Germline V gene lookup returns CDR1 SEHNR and CDR2 FQNEAQ (reference sequence).